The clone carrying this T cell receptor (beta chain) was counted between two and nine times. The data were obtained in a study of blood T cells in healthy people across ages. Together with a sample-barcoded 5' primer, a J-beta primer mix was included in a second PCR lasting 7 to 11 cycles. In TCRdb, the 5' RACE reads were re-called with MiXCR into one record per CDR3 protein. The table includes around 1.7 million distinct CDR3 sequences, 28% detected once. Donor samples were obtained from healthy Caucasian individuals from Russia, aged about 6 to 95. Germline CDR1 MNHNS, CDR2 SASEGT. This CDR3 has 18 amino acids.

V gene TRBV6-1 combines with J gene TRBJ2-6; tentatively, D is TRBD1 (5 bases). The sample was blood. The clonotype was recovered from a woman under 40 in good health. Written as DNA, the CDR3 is TGTCCAAAGCCAGGGAACAAGATCAGATTCTCTGGGGCCAACGTCCTGACTTTC. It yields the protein CPKPGNKIRFSGANVLTF.